The T cell receptor beta chain under discussion was sequenced for a study of blood T cell repertoires in COVID-19. On the study more broadly: Both acute and convalescent COVID-19 samples were obtained from the United States, Italy and Spain. The cDNA or gDNA used as material had been derived from T cells, B-cell-depleted T cells, or PBMCs.

The authors' processing: Cell counts per sample came from amplifying reference gene primers. Sequenced by immunoSEQ multiplex PCR; TCRdb stores in-frame clones only, minus some. The V and J calls and clone size were taken over from that table, and D and trimming were inferred from the DNA. The sample comprises roughly 140,000 clones, 80% to 90% of which are singletons, and around 8% rests with the top ten. Trimming removed 5 bases from V and 7 bases from J; junction bases left unmatched: 10. CDR1 is SGHTA and CDR2 is FQGNSA in the germline V gene. CDR3 length: 16 amino acids. Seattle patient enrollment occurred during active infection, with longitudinal follow-up thereafter.

Sequenced material: peripheral blood. V usage is TRBV7-2 and J usage is TRBJ1-6, with TRBD1 matching over 8 bases. This TCR derives from a woman aged 55-69 years with COVID-19, enrolled during active disease. The CDR3 here is CASSLIQGARNSPLHF. CDR3 nucleotide sequence: TGTGCCAGCAGCCTAATCCAGGGGGCAAGGAATTCACCCCTCCACTTT. The whole variable domain, remainder taken from reference TRBV7-2 and TRBJ1-6, is GAGVSQSPSNKVTEKGKDVELRCDPISGHTALYWYRQSLGQGLEFLIYFQGNSAPDKSGLPSDRFSAERTGGSVSTLTIQRTQQEDSAVYLCASSLIQGARNSPLHFGNGTRLTVT.